This is a list of T cell receptor beta chains from one sample in a study of T cell responses to AZD1222 COVID-19 vaccine. Sequencing used immunoSEQ multiplex PCR; TCRdb keeps in-frame clones, though not all of them. Of 150,000 or so clones detected, roughly nine tenths appear once; the ten largest clones hold roughly 3.8%. Sequencing used peripheral blood, obtained 28 days after the second AZD1222 dose. The receptor source for this set is an adult who received the AZD1222 COVID-19 vaccine. CDR3s include the opening cysteine and the closing phenylalanine or tryptophan. Each record gives: D gene, clone size, V gene, J gene, CDR3 protein, CDR3 DNA. A D gene is named only where the DNA matches it firmly. Expanded clones are given a class, and other clones once, few, many or no size at all.

>.|.|TRBV7-2|TRBJ1-1
CASSPKDSLNTEAFF
TGTGCCAGCAGCCCCAAGGACAGTTTAAACACTGAAGCTTTCTTT
>.|.|TRBV5-4|TRBJ2-5
CASSLLGRETQYF
TGTGCCAGCAGCTTGCTGGGTCGAGAGACCCAGTACTTC
>TRBD1|.|TRBV30|TRBJ2-7
CAWSGGQPSYEQYF
TGTGCCTGGAGTGGGGGACAGCCCTCCTACGAGCAGTACTTC
>.|.|TRBV10-2|TRBJ2-5
CASSEGVGTGPFETQYF
TGCGCCAGCAGTGAGGGCGTTGGAACAGGCCCATTTGAGACCCAGTACTTC
>TRBD2|.|TRBV7-6|TRBJ2-7
CASSSGPLAAYEQYF
TGTGCCAGCAGCTCCGGCCCTCTAGCGGCATACGAGCAGTACTTC
>.|.|TRBV30|TRBJ1-6
CAWRGSINSPLHF
TGTGCCTGGAGGGGCAGCATCAATTCACCCCTCCACTTT
>.|.|TRBV19|TRBJ1-1
CASGALRDTEAFF
TGTGCCAGCGGGGCGCTACGGGACACTGAAGCTTTCTTT
>.|.|TRBV5-4|TRBJ2-3
CASSLEVGASTDTQYF
TGTGCCAGCAGCTTGGAGGTGGGGGCTAGCACAGATACGCAGTATTTT
>TRBD1|.|TRBV9|TRBJ1-4
CASSHRQGQQGEKLFF
TGTGCCAGCAGCCACCGACAGGGCCAGCAAGGTGAAAAACTGTTTTTT
>TRBD2|.|TRBV7-2|TRBJ2-2
CASSLVISGGAGELFF
TGTGCCAGCAGCTTAGTGATTAGCGGGGGGGCAGGGGAGCTGTTTTTT
>TRBD2|.|TRBV11-3|TRBJ2-3
CASSLDSGSIADTQYF
TGTGCCAGCAGCTTAGATAGCGGGAGCATAGCAGATACGCAGTATTTT
>.|.|TRBV11-3|TRBJ2-1
CASSLDGGSYNEQFF
TGTGCCAGCAGCTTAGACGGGGGCTCCTACAATGAGCAGTTCTTC
>.|.|TRBV19|TRBJ2-2
CASSISTDNTGELFF
TGTGCCAGTAGTATATCGACCGACAACACCGGGGAGCTGTTTTTT
>TRBD2|once|TRBV27|TRBJ2-1
CASSLLTSGSGAEQFF
TGTGCCAGCAGTCTGCTGACTAGCGGGAGTGGGGCGGAGCAGTTCTTC